This T cell receptor beta chain was sequenced in a study of siplizumab effects on memory and regulatory T cells. Study-wide findings and caveats: The alloresponse seemed to draw substantially on naive T cells, which appeared more diverse than memory cells. It was not possible to assign a naive or memory phenotype to roughly 80-96% of proliferating CD4+ or CD8+ clones. In controls, 25% to 30% of mappable alloreactive CD4+ clones were Treg-derived on average, versus roughly 74% with siplizumab.

The length of the CDR3 is 15 residues. With regard to this clone: The antigen is not known.

Sequencing was performed with immunoSEQ multiplex PCR; in TCRdb, only in-frame clones are kept and a portion is missing. This table holds some 70,000 clones, around nine tenths found once. This TCR derives from a human donor in good health. This chain uses TRBV21-1 with TRBJ1-2. TRBV21-1 has pseudogene status. Sequencing used Tregs sorted from blood. The CDR3 coding sequence is TGTGCCAGCAGCAAAAGGGGGGCAGGGGTAGATGGCTACACCTTC. Residues: CASSKRGAGVDGYTF.